This T cell receptor beta chain comes out of a study of cytomegalovirus exposure and HLA in healthy donors. At the level of the study: Clustering assigned 70% to 90% of the approximately 400 genotyped donors to the Caucasian-associated ancestry cluster. Study observations and caveats: In all likelihood, a cluster of highly shared sequence variants was a sequencing artifact. Other equally common chains were less clonally expanded than HLA-associated TCR beta chains, a later analysis showed. Researchers left out some V segments, among them TRBV6-2 and TRBV6-3, as indistinguishable.

The CDR3 spans 14 residues. Germline CDR1 is SNHLY and CDR2 is FYNNEI. The V and J ends lost 6 bases and 2 bases respectively, with 13 bases between them. The study ran its PCR with 60 Vbeta and 13 Jbeta primers. The repertoire was sequenced with immunoSEQ multiplex PCR; TCRdb's copy has only in-frame clones and lacks some. The table includes some 140,000 clones, around 85% detected once. As for this clone: What it binds is unknown.

The chain is built from TRBV2 and TRBJ1-1; D possibly corresponds to TRBD1 (6 bases). Sequencing used PBMCs. This TCR was recovered from a woman aged 30 to 39 in good health and CMV-seropositive. The CDR3 DNA sequence: TGTGCCAGCAGCCCCTGGACAGCCAACACTGAAGCTTTCTTT. Its protein is CASSPWTANTEAFF.